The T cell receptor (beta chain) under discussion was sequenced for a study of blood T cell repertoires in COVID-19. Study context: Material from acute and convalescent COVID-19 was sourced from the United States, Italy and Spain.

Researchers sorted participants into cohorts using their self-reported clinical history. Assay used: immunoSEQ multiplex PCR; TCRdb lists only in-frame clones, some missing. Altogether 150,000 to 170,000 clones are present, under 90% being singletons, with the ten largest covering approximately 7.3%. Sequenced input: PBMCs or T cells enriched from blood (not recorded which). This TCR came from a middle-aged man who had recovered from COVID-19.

In DNA form, the CDR3 reads TGCGCCAGCAGTGATGGAATCCGGGACAGGGCCGTGGGGAAGGCGGAGGACGAGCAGTACTTC. Protein product: CASSDGIRDRAVGKAEDEQYF. J is TRBJ2-7 and V is TRBV10-1; TRBD1 matches at 9 bases. V lost 3 bases to trimming and J lost 5 bases; unmatched junction nucleotides: 26. The germline gives CDR1 WNHNN, CDR2 SYGVQD (reference sequence). The CDR3 totals 21 residues.